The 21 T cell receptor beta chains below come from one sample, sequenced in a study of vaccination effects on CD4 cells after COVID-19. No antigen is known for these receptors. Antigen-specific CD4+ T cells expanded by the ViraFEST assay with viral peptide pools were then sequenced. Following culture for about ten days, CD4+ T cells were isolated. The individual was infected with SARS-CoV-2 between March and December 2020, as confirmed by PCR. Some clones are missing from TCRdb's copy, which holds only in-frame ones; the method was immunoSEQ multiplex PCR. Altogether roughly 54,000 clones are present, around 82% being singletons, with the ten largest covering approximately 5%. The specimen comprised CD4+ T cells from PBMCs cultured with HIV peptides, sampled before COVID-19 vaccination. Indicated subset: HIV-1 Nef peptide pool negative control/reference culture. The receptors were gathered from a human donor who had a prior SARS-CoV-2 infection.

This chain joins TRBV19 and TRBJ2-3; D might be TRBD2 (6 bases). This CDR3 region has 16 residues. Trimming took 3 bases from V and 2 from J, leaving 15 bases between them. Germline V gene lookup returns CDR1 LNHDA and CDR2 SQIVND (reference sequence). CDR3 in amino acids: CASSILGGGPTDTQYF. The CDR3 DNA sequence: TGTGCCAGTAGTATCCTGGGGGGTGGGCCCACAGATACGCAGTATTTT.

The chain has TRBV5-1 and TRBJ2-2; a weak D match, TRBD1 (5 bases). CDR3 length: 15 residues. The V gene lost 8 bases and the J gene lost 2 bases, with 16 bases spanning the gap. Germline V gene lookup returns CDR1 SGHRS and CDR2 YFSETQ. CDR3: CASRLRTRNTGELFF. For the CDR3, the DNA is TGCGCCAGTCGGCTGCGGACACGAAACACCGGGGAGCTGTTTTTT.

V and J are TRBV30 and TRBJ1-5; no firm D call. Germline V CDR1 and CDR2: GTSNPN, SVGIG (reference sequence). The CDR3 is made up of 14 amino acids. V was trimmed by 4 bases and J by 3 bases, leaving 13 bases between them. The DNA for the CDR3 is TGTGCCTGGACTGAGAGCGACCTCAATCAGCCCCAGCATTTT. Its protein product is CAWTESDLNQPQHF.

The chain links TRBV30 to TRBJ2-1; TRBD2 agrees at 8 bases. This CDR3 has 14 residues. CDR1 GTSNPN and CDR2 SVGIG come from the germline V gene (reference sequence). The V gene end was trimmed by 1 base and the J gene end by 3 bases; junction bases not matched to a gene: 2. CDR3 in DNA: TGTGCCTGGAGTGGACTAGCGAACTACAATGAGCAGTTCTTC. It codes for CAWSGLANYNEQFF.

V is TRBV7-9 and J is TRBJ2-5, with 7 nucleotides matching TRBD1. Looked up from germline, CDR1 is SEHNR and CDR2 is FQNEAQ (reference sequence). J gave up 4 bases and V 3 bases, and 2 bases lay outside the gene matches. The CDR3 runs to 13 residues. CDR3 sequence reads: CASSLDRRETQYF. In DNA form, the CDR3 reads TGTGCCAGCAGCTTGGACAGGCGAGAGACCCAGTACTTC.

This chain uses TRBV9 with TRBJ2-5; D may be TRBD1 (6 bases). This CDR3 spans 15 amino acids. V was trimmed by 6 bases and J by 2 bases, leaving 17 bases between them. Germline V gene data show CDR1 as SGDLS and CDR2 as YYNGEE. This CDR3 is CASTLTGTRQETQYF. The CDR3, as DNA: TGTGCCAGCACCCTCACAGGGACCCGACAAGAGACCCAGTACTTC.

The CDR3 protein is CASSLSTLLAGGEQFF. The CDR3 DNA follows: TGTGCCAGCTCACTTAGCACTCTCCTAGCGGGAGGTGAGCAGTTCTTC. The chain is built from TRBV18 and TRBJ2-1, with 11 bases matching TRBD2. This CDR3 has 16 residues. V was pared by 4 bases and J by 9 bases, with 11 bases of the junction left unmatched. Per germline, CDR1 KGHSH and CDR2 LQKENI. Combining the CDR3 with reference TRBV18 and TRBJ2-1 gives the whole variable domain NAGVMQNPRHLVRRRGQEARLRCSPMKGHSHVYWYRQLPEEGLKFMVYLQKENIIDESGMPKERFSAEFPKEGPSILRIQQVVRGDSAAYFCASSLSTLLAGGEQFFGPGTRLTVL.

In DNA, the CDR3 is TGCGCCAGCAGCCGCAAACTAGCGGGAGGGGAGACCCAGTACTTC. Translating gives CASSRKLAGGETQYF. The V call is TRBV4-3, the J call TRBJ2-5; 13 nucleotides match TRBD2. CDR3 length equals 15 residues. Looked up from germline, CDR1 is LGHNA and CDR2 is YSLEER. V lost 4 bases and J lost 5; bases outside the gene matches: 4.

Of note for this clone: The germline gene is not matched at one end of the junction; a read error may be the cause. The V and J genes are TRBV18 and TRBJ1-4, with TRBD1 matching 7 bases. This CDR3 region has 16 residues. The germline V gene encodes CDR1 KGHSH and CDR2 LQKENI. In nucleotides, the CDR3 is TGTGCCAGCTCACGGCCGGGACAGCCCGGGAATGAACAACTGTTTTTT. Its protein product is CASSRPGQPGNEQLFF.

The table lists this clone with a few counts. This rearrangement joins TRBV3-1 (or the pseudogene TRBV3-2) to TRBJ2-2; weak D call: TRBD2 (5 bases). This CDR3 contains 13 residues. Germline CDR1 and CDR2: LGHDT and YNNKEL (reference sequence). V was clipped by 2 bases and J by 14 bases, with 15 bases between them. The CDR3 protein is CASSQQLGGVLFF. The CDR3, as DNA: TGTGCCAGCAGCCAACAGTTAGGAGGAGTTCTGTTTTTT.

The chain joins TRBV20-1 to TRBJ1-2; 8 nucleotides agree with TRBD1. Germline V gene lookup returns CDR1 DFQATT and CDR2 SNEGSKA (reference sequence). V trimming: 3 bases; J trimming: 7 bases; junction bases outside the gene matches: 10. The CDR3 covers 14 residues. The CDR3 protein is CSASKVGTGGGYTF. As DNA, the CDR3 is TGCAGTGCTAGTAAGGTCGGCACAGGGGGTGGCTACACCTTC.

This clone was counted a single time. CDR3 nucleotide sequence: TGTGCCAGCTCACCACGAACCGGGGAGCTGTTTTTT. Residues: CASSPRTGELFF. The V and J genes are TRBV18 and TRBJ2-2; D remains ambiguous. The CDR3 runs to 12 residues. CDR1 is KGHSH, CDR2 LQKENI, per germline. Trimming removed 1 base at V and 5 bases at J, with 2 bases between. The variable domain in full, completed from reference TRBV18 and TRBJ2-2, reads NAGVMQNPRHLVRRRGQEARLRCSPMKGHSHVYWYRQLPEEGLKFMVYLQKENIIDESGMPKERFSAEFPKEGPSILRIQQVVRGDSAAYFCASSPRTGELFFGEGSRLTVL.

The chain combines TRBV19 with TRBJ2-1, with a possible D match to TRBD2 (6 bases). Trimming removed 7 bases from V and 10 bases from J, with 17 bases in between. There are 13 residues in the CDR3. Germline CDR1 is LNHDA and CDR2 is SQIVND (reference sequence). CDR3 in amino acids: CASNTAGWGEQFF. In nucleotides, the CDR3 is TGTGCCAGTAACACGGCGGGATGGGGGGAGCAGTTCTTC.

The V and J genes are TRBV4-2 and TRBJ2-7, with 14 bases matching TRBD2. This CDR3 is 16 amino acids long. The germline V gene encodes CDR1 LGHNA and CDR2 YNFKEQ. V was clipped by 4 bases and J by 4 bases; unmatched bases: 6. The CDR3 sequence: CASSRGTSGGQYEQYF. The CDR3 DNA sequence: TGTGCCAGCAGCCGGGGGACTAGCGGGGGCCAATACGAGCAGTACTTC.

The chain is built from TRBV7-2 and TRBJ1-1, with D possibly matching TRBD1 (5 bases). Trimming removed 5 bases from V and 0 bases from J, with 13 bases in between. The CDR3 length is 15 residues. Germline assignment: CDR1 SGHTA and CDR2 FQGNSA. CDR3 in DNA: TGTGCCAGCAGCGTCGACAGAGCGATGAACACTGAAGCTTTCTTT. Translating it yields CASSVDRAMNTEAFF.

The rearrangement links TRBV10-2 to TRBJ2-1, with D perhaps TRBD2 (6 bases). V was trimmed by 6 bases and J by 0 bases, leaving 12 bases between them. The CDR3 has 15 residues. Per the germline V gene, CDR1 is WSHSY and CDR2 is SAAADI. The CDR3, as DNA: TGCGCCAGCAGGGGCGGAGGGAGCTCCTACAATGAGCAGTTCTTC. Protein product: CASRGGGSSYNEQFF.

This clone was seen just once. Written as DNA, the CDR3 is TGTGCCAGCAGCTTGGTATTATCCGGGTGGGCCAACGAGCAGTACTTC. The encoded protein is CASSLVLSGWANEQYF. This chain links TRBV5-4 with TRBJ2-7; D is undetermined. Germline CDR1 is SGHNT and CDR2 is YYREEE (reference sequence). The CDR3 consists of 16 residues. Trimming left V 0 bases short and J 5 bases short, with 18 bases between.

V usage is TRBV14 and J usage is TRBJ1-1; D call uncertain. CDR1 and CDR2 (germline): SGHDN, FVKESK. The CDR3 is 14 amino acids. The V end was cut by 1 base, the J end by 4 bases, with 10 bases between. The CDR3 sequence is CASSQVAFSTEAFF. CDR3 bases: TGTGCCAGCAGCCAAGTCGCGTTTAGCACTGAAGCTTTCTTT.

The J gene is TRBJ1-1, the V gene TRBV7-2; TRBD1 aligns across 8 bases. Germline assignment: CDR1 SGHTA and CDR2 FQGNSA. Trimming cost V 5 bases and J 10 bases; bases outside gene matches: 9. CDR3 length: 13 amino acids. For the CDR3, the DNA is TGTGCCAGCAGCGCCCGGGACAGGTTGTCAGCTTTCTTT. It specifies CASSARDRLSAFF.

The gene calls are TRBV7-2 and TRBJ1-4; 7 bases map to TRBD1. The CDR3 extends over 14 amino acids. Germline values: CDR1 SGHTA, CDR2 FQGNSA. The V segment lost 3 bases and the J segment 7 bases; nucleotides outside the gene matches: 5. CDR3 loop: CASSFFRGVEKLFF. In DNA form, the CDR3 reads TGTGCCAGCAGCTTTTTCAGGGGGGTTGAAAAACTGTTTTTT.

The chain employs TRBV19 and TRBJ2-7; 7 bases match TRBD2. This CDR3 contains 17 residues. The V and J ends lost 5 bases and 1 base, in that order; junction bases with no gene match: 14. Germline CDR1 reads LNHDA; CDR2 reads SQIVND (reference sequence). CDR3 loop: CASSPREAGDYSYEQYF. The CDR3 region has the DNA TGTGCCAGTAGTCCCCGTGAGGCGGGAGACTATTCCTACGAGCAGTACTTC.